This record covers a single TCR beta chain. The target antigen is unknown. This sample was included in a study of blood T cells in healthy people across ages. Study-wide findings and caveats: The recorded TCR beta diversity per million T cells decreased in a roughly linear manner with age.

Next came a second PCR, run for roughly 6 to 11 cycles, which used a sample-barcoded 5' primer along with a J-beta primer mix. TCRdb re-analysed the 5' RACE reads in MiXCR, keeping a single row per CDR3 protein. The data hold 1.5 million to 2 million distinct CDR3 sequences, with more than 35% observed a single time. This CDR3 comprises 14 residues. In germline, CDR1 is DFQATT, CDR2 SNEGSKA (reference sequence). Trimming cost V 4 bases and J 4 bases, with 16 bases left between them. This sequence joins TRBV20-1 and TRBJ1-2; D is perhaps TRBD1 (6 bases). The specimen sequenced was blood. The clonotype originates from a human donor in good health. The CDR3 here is CSATSAGAGYGYTF. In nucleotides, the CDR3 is TGCAGTGCTACCTCAGCGGGGGCGGGCTATGGCTACACCTTC.